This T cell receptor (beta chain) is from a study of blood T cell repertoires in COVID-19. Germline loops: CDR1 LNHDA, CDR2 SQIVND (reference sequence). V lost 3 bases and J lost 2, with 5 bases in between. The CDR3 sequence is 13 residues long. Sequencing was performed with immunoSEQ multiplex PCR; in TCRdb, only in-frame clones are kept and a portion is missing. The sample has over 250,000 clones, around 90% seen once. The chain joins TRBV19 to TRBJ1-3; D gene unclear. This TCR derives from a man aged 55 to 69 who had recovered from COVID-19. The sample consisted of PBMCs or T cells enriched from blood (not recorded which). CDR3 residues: CASSIDTGNTIYF. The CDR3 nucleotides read TGTGCCAGTAGTATCGACACTGGAAACACCATATATTTT.